This passage covers 8 T cell receptor beta chains from one sample sequenced in a study of blood T cell repertoires in COVID-19 (dated by TCRdb to the early 2020s). To prepare the library, the immunoSEQ multiplex PCR assay was applied. What TCRdb holds here is the immuneACCESS table cut down to in-frame rearrangements. Part of the clones is not present; checked against another copy, under half of the missing clones reflect an unresolved V gene, and the others are unexplained. The sample yields roughly 170,000 clones; roughly 80% were counted once. Roughly 17% of the sample is in the top ten clones. Sequenced: PBMCs or T cells enriched from blood (not recorded which). Every receptor here comes from a woman aged 45-65 years who had recovered from COVID-19.

This clone was recorded a few times. The chain uses TRBV18 and TRBJ2-7; D is perhaps TRBD2 (6 bases). The CDR3 is 14 residues long. V was clipped by 1 base and J by 5 bases, with 12 bases between them. Germline CDR1 reads KGHSH; CDR2 reads LQKENI. CDR3 in amino acids: CASSPLEGAHEQYF. The CDR3 DNA reads TGTGCCAGCTCACCACTGGAGGGCGCCCACGAGCAGTACTTC.

This sequence joins TRBV3-1 (or the pseudogene TRBV3-2) and TRBJ2-7; TRBD2 matches at 7 bases. CDR1 and CDR2 from the germline V gene are LGHDT and YNNKEL (reference sequence). V gave up 0 bases and J gave up 6 bases; unmatched junction bases: 8. The length of the CDR3 is 15 residues. The CDR3 sequence is CASSQEGLAVGEQYF. The CDR3 coding sequence is TGTGCCAGCAGCCAAGAAGGGCTAGCGGTTGGCGAGCAGTACTTC.

This clone was seen only once. The genes are TRBV2 and TRBJ1-2; TRBD1 is a possible D gene (5 bases). CDR1 and CDR2 from the germline V gene are SNHLY and FYNNEI. This CDR3 region has 16 residues. Trimming cost V 0 bases and J 2 bases, with 13 bases left between them. CDR3 nucleotide sequence: TGTGCCAGCAGTGAAGCGCATGGGGGACTAAACTATGGCTACACCTTC. This sequence encodes CASSEAHGGLNYGYTF. Together with reference TRBV2 and TRBJ1-2, the CDR3 gives the full variable domain: EPEVTQTPSHQVTQMGQEVILRCVPISNHLYFYWYRQILGQKVEFLVSFYNNEISEKSEIFDDQFSVERPDGSNFTLKIRSTKLEDSAMYFCASSEAHGGLNYGYTFGSGTRLTVV.

The chain has TRBV12-3 or TRBV12-4 and TRBJ1-2; no reliable D call. The J call is uncertain, as TRBJ2-5 better fits the DNA end. This CDR3 comprises 13 residues. The DNA of the CDR3 is TGTGCCAGCAGTTTAATGTCCGGAGATCGCCAGTACTTC. It codes for CASSLMSGDRQYF.

This clone has just a few counts. This rearrangement joins TRBV11-1 to TRBJ1-1, with TRBD1 matching 7 bases. Germline values: CDR1 SGHAT, CDR2 FQDESV (reference sequence). J was trimmed by 0 bases and V by 6 bases; bases with no gene match: 7. This CDR3 has 15 amino acids. The CDR3 DNA is TGTGCCAGCAGTTCGGGACAGCGCATGAACACTGAAGCTTTCTTT. This gives the protein CASSSGQRMNTEAFF.

This rearrangement joins TRBV30 to TRBJ2-3; tentatively, D is TRBD2 (6 bases). The CDR3 consists of 16 residues. Germline assignment: CDR1 GTSNPN and CDR2 SVGIG (reference sequence). V lost 8 bases to trimming and J lost 2 bases, with 23 bases between them. The CDR3 sequence is CAGTGPWGDPTDTQYF. The CDR3 nucleotides read TGTGCCGGGACGGGGCCTTGGGGGGATCCCACAGATACGCAGTATTTT.

The genes are TRBV27 and TRBJ2-5; D is unresolved. The germline V gene encodes CDR1 MNHEY and CDR2 SMNVEV (reference sequence). The CDR3 runs to 14 residues. Trimming pared 0 bases from V and 7 bases from J, leaving 12 bases between. CDR3 loop: CASSLSFTGGTQYF. In DNA, the CDR3 is TGTGCCAGCAGTTTATCCTTCACCGGCGGGACCCAGTACTTC.

The chain uses TRBV7-9 and TRBJ2-2; 7 bases are shared with TRBD1. Germline lookup yields CDR1 SEHNR and CDR2 FQNEAQ (reference sequence). The CDR3 has 15 residues. Losses at the gene ends were 5 bases for V and 3 bases for J; bases not matched to a gene: 6. The DNA of the CDR3 is TGTGCCAGCAGCACCCGGCAGGGGGACACCGGGGAGCTGTTTTTT. Translated, it gives CASSTRQGDTGELFF.